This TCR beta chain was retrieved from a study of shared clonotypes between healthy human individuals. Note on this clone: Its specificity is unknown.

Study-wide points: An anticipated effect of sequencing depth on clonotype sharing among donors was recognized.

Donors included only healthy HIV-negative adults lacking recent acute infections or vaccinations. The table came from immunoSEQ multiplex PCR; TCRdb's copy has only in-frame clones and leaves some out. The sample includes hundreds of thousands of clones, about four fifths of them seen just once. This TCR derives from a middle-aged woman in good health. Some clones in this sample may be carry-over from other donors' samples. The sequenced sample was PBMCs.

As DNA, the CDR3 is TGTGCCAGCAGCTACGGTAGCTCCTACGAGCAGTACTTC. It is translated as CASSYGSSYEQYF. V is TRBV11-2 and J is TRBJ2-7; D not certain. Germline assignment: CDR1 SGHAT and CDR2 FQNNGV. This CDR3 has 13 amino acids. Trimming cost V 4 bases and J 0 bases, with 7 bases left between them.